Shown below are 32 T cell receptor beta chains from a single sample sequenced in a study of blood T cells in healthy people across ages. A second roughly 7 to 11 cycle PCR used barcoded and J-beta primers. Each CDR3 protein is one row after TCRdb ran MiXCR on the 5' RACE reads. The sample shows about 640,000 distinct CDR3 sequences, approximately 50% of them seen only once. The sample taken for sequencing was blood. Receptors were obtained from a man aged 55 to 70 in good health.

A single count supports this clonotype. J is TRBJ2-5 and V is TRBV7-9; 10 bases are shared with TRBD2. The CDR3 runs to 16 residues. J lost 0 bases, V lost 2 bases, and 3 bases had no gene match. From germline, CDR1 is SEHNR and CDR2 FQNEAQ (reference sequence). In DNA form, the CDR3 reads TGTGCCAGCAGCTTAAGGACTAGCGGTTACCAAGAGACCCAGTACTTC. The encoded protein is CASSLRTSGYQETQYF.

The CDR3 region is CASSWTGQGYEQYF. The CDR3 DNA reads TGTGCCAGCAGTTGGACGGGACAGGGGTACGAGCAGTACTTC. This rearrangement joins TRBV28 to TRBJ2-5, with TRBD1 matching 10 bases. TRBJ2-7 explains the end of the DNA better; the J call may be wrong. CDR1 MDHEN and CDR2 SYDVKM come from the germline V gene. The CDR3 length is 14 residues.

This clonotype showed up just a few times. The V call is TRBV27, the J call TRBJ2-7, with D maybe TRBD1 (5 bases). Trimming pared 5 bases from V and 2 bases from J, leaving 13 bases between. Per germline, CDR1 MNHEY and CDR2 SMNVEV (reference sequence). The length of the CDR3 is 14 residues. CDR3 loop: CASSRTTGPYEQYF. CDR3 in DNA: TGTGCCAGCAGTCGAACTACAGGCCCCTACGAGCAGTACTTC.

The chain couples TRBV12-3 or TRBV12-4 to TRBJ2-1; maybe TRBD2 (6 bases). The assigned J gene may be wrong: the sequence end matches TRBJ2-7 better. The CDR3 contains 15 residues. CDR3 residues: CASRQGGAIYNEQYF. The CDR3 DNA follows: TGTGCCAGCAGACAAGGAGGGGCGATATACAATGAGCAGTACTTC.

This clonotype was counted only a few times. The chain joins TRBV20-1 to TRBJ1-2, with unresolved D. This CDR3 comprises 12 residues. CDR1 is DFQATT and CDR2 is SNEGSKA in the germline V gene (reference sequence). V was pared by 3 bases and J by 5 bases, with 10 bases between. The CDR3 loop is CSASPSGYGYTF. For the CDR3, the DNA is TGCAGTGCTAGTCCCAGTGGATATGGCTACACCTTC.

This clonotype was seen only a few times. The chain employs TRBV20-1 and TRBJ1-5; a possible D gene is TRBD1 (6 bases). The V gene's germline CDR1 is DFQATT and CDR2 SNEGSKA (reference sequence). V lost 3 bases and J 4 bases, leaving 10 bases between the germline ends. The CDR3 has 13 amino acids. Here the CDR3 DNA reads TGCAGTGCTAGCAGAGGGGGGAATCAGCCCCAGCATTTT. Translated: CSASRGGNQPQHF.

This clonotype was recorded a few times. V gene TRBV4-1 combines with J gene TRBJ2-1; D is perhaps TRBD1 or TRBD2 (6 bases each). This CDR3 spans 19 amino acids. V was cut by 6 bases and J by 0 bases, with 24 bases left in between. From germline, CDR1 is MGHRA and CDR2 YSYEKL. The CDR3 loop reads CASRLSQFGGRNSYNEQFF. CDR3 in DNA: TGCGCCAGCAGGCTCAGCCAGTTTGGGGGGCGGAACTCCTACAATGAGCAGTTCTTC.

CDR3 DNA sequence: TGCGCCAGCAGCTTTCTCGGGGGGCCGAACTACGAGCAGTACTTC. It codes for CASSFLGGPNYEQYF. The chain is built from TRBV5-1 and TRBJ2-1; D possibly corresponds to TRBD2 (7 bases). The J call could be wrong; TRBJ2-7 is a better fit for the DNA end. The germline CDR1 and CDR2 sequences are SGHRS and YFSETQ. This CDR3 contains 15 residues.

The table lists this clonotype with a few counts. V and J are TRBV25-1 and TRBJ1-5; D gene ambiguous. This CDR3 comprises 14 residues. The germline gives CDR1 MGHDK, CDR2 SYGVNS. V lost 3 bases, J lost 3 bases, and 9 bases lay in between. This CDR3 reads CASSDGVFNQPQHF. In DNA form, the CDR3 reads TGTGCCAGCAGTGACGGGGTATTCAATCAGCCCCAGCATTTT.

The chain employs TRBV28 and TRBJ2-2; TRBD1 matches 7 bases. This CDR3 spans 15 amino acids. The V gene's germline CDR1 is MDHEN and CDR2 SYDVKM. The ends lost 6 bases at V and 3 bases at J; junction bases unmatched: 7. The CDR3 loop is CASRDKDRYTGELFF. The CDR3 DNA reads TGTGCCAGCAGAGATAAGGACAGGTACACCGGGGAGCTGTTTTTT.

This chain uses TRBV6-6 with TRBJ2-3; the D is unclear. The CDR3 is made up of 14 amino acids. V dropped 2 bases and J dropped 7 bases, with 13 bases sitting between them. Germline CDR1 is MNHNY and CDR2 is SVGAGI (reference sequence). In DNA form, the CDR3 reads TGTGCCAGCAGTTACGCTGGGTTAGGGAATACGCAGTATTTT. It specifies CASSYAGLGNTQYF.

This clonotype was seen only a few times. CDR3 loop: CASSLFDLYNEQFF. CDR3 nucleotide sequence: TGCGCCAGCAGCTTGTTCGATCTCTACAATGAGCAGTTCTTC. The chain joins TRBV5-1 to TRBJ2-1; D remains unclear. Trimming stripped 1 base from V and 3 bases from J, with 8 bases between. The length of the CDR3 is 14 residues. Germline values: CDR1 SGHRS, CDR2 YFSETQ. The full variable domain, completed using reference TRBV5-1 and TRBJ2-1, is KAGVTQTPRYLIKTRGQQVTLSCSPISGHRSVSWYQQTPGQGLQFLFEYFSETQRNKGNFPGRFSGRQFSNSRSEMNVSTLELGDSALYLCASSLFDLYNEQFFGPGTRLTVL.

This clonotype showed up just a few times. This chain uses TRBV7-2 with TRBJ2-3, with D hard to call. The CDR3 covers 17 residues. CDR1 is SGHTA and CDR2 is FQGNSA in the germline V gene. The germline V and J ends were trimmed by 5 bases and 0 bases, with 18 bases remaining between them. The CDR3 loop is CASSIPRYSESTDTQYF. Written as DNA, the CDR3 is TGTGCCAGCAGCATCCCCCGTTATTCGGAGAGCACAGATACGCAGTATTTT.

The CDR3 DNA sequence: TGTGCCAGCAGCCCCGGGACCGCCTTGAACTATGGCTACACCTTC. Its translation is CASSPGTALNYGYTF. This sequence joins TRBV6-1 and TRBJ1-2; TRBD1 might be the D (5 bases). With 6 bases removed from V and 2 bases from J, the gap between germline ends came to 16 bases. Germline V gives CDR1 MNHNS, CDR2 SASEGT. The length of the CDR3 is 15 residues.

This rearrangement joins TRBV7-9 to TRBJ2-2; D is unclear. The V end lost 7 bases, the J end lost 3 bases, and 3 bases lay between the germline ends. The germline V gene encodes CDR1 SEHNR and CDR2 FQNEAQ (reference sequence). This CDR3 is built from 11 residues. The CDR3 nucleotides are TGTGCCAGCATCGACACCGGGGAGCTGTTTTTT. This codes for CASIDTGELFF.

This clonotype was observed a few times. This chain links TRBV5-1 with TRBJ2-2; 9 nucleotides match TRBD1. Per the germline V gene, CDR1 is SGHRS and CDR2 is YFSETQ. The ends lost 4 bases at V and 4 bases at J; junction bases unmatched: 11. This CDR3 has 17 residues. In nucleotides, the CDR3 is TGCGCCAGCAGCCAAGGACCGGGACAGGGAGGCACCGGGGAGCTGTTTTTT. It yields the protein CASSQGPGQGGTGELFF.

The CDR3 region is CASSLGLRNTEAFF. The CDR3 DNA reads as TGTGCCAGCAGCTTAGGTTTAAGGAACACTGAAGCTTTCTTT. This chain links TRBV11-2 with TRBJ1-1, with D hard to call. The length of the CDR3 is 14 residues. The V end was cut by 1 base, the J end by 1 base, with 7 bases between. From germline, CDR1 is SGHAT and CDR2 FQNNGV. Looking up the rest from reference TRBV11-2 and TRBJ1-1 gives the full variable domain: EAGVAQSPRYKIIEKRQSVAFWCNPISGHATLYWYQQILGQGPKLLIQFQNNGVVDDSQLPKDRFSAERLKGVDSTLKIQPAKLEDSAVYLCASSLGLRNTEAFFGQGTRLTVV.

The V call is TRBV28, the J call TRBJ1-1; no clear D gene. Per the germline V gene, CDR1 is MDHEN and CDR2 is SYDVKM. The CDR3 has 14 residues. Between the trimmed V and J ends, which lost 6 bases and 1 base, there was a span of 12 bases. The CDR3 DNA reads as TGTGCCAGCAGACTGTCCGGGAAGAACACTGAAGCTTTCTTT. Translating it yields CASRLSGKNTEAFF.

The V and J genes are TRBV24-1 and TRBJ2-3; 8 nucleotides align to TRBD1. This CDR3 is built from 14 residues. With 7 bases clipped from V and 0 bases from J, the junction kept 2 bases outside the gene matches. CDR1 is KGHDR and CDR2 is SFDVKD in the germline V gene. CDR3 nucleotide sequence: TGTGCCACCAGGAGACAGGGGAGCACAGATACGCAGTATTTT. Translating it yields CATRRQGSTDTQYF.

This clonotype was observed many times. This chain joins TRBV20-1 and TRBJ2-7; D is possibly TRBD2 (7 bases). Per the germline V gene, CDR1 is DFQATT and CDR2 is SNEGSKA (reference sequence). V was trimmed by 0 bases and J by 2 bases, leaving 14 bases between them. The CDR3 is 15 residues long. In DNA form, the CDR3 reads TGCAGTGCTAGAGATCGCTGGCGGGGGCCCTACGAGCAGTACTTC. This translates into CSARDRWRGPYEQYF.

With regard to this clonotype: One junction end disagrees with the germline gene, perhaps due to a read error. The gene calls are TRBV4-2 and TRBJ2-3; TRBD1 agrees at 7 bases. The CDR3 loop spans 15 amino acids. Germline V lookup: CDR1 LGHNA, CDR2 YNFKEQ. The CDR3, as DNA: TGTGCCGGCAGCCAAGAAGGACAGGTCACAGATACGCAGTATTTT. Protein: CAGSQEGQVTDTQYF.

This clonotype has just one count. Here the CDR3 reads CASSEWGQGSTGELFF. The CDR3 DNA sequence: TGTGCCAGCAGTGAATGGGGACAGGGATCAACCGGGGAGCTGTTTTTT. The chain links TRBV2 to TRBJ2-2, with TRBD1 identical over 9 bases. The V gene end was trimmed by 2 bases and the J gene end by 5 bases; junction bases not matched to a gene: 6. Germline CDR1 is SNHLY and CDR2 is FYNNEI. The CDR3 runs 16 residues.

This chain connects TRBV6-1 to TRBJ2-1; tentative D call: TRBD1 (6 bases). Germline CDR1 MNHNS, CDR2 SASEGT. The CDR3 has 16 residues. The ends were cut back, 2 bases at V and 4 bases at J, with 15 bases in the middle. The CDR3 here is CASSERGGPPYNEQFF. The CDR3 DNA reads as TGTGCCAGCAGTGAAAGAGGGGGACCACCTTACAATGAGCAGTTCTTC.

V is TRBV11-3 and J is TRBJ2-1, with D tentatively TRBD2 (7 bases). The V end was cut by 5 bases, the J end by 8 bases, with 25 bases between. Germline CDR1 is SGHNT and CDR2 is YENEEA. The CDR3 is 17 residues long. The CDR3 loop reads CASSLGVGGLGTDEQFF. CDR3 coding DNA: TGTGCCAGCAGCCTAGGAGTGGGGGGGCTCGGAACCGATGAGCAGTTCTTC.

The J gene is TRBJ1-6, the V gene TRBV3-1; TRBD1 matches 8 bases. Germline V gene sequence: CDR1 LGHDT, CDR2 YNNKEL (reference sequence). CDR3 length: 15 residues. V lost 1 base and J lost 9; bases outside the gene matches: 5. CDR3 protein: CASSQGDRFSSPLHF. The CDR3 DNA reads TGTGCCAGCAGCCAAGGGGACAGGTTTAGTTCACCCCTCCACTTT.

CDR3 in DNA: TGTGCCAGCAGTGGTGGCAGGAACACCGGGGAGCTGTTTTTT. Protein product: CASSGGRNTGELFF. The chain has TRBV6-1 and TRBJ2-2; D remains unclear. The germline CDR1 and CDR2 sequences are MNHNS and SASEGT. Trimming shortened V by 4 bases and J by 1 base, and 7 bases separated the two germline ends. This CDR3 contains 14 residues.

The J gene is TRBJ1-4, the V gene TRBV12-3 or TRBV12-4; D unresolved. V lost 4 bases and J 0 bases, leaving 9 bases between the germline ends. The CDR3 contains 15 residues. CDR3 bases: TGTGCCAGCAGTTCCGGGGAGTCAACTAATGAAAAACTGTTTTTT. Its protein is CASSSGESTNEKLFF.

Only a few counts were recorded for this clonotype. This chain uses TRBV10-2 with TRBJ1-2, with D perhaps matching TRBD1 (5 bases). The CDR3 consists of 14 residues. Trimming cost V 0 bases and J 7 bases, with 12 bases left between them. Germline CDR1 is WSHSY and CDR2 is SAAADI. The CDR3 reads CASSESVGDAGYTF. Here the CDR3 DNA reads TGCGCCAGCAGTGAGTCGGTGGGGGACGCTGGCTACACCTTC.

In the case of this clonotype: One base away lies a much larger clone, so this may be a sequencing read error. CDR3 sequence (DNA): TGCAGTGCTCCCCCGGGGAGGGAATGGCAAGAGACCCAGTACTTC. The encoded protein is CSAPPGREWQETQYF. The chain links TRBV20-1 to TRBJ2-5, with 7 bases that match TRBD2. Germline loops: CDR1 DFQATT, CDR2 SNEGSKA (reference sequence). V shed 5 bases, J shed 2 bases, and the junction held 11 bases outside the gene matches. This CDR3 is built from 15 residues.

The gene calls are TRBV7-9 and TRBJ2-6, with unresolved D. V gave up 8 bases and J gave up 4 bases, with 12 bases separating them. The germline V gene has CDR1 SEHNR and CDR2 FQNEAQ (reference sequence). The CDR3 extends over 14 amino acids. Written as DNA, the CDR3 is TGTGCCAGCGGCCTTTGGGCCGGGGCCAACGTCCTGACTTTC. Translation: CASGLWAGANVLTF.

The V call is TRBV2, the J call TRBJ1-5, with no clear D. Germline V gene data show CDR1 as SNHLY and CDR2 as FYNNEI. The CDR3 sequence is 15 residues long. The V gene lost 6 bases and the J gene lost 1 base, with 13 bases spanning the gap. CDR3: CASSPSGQSNQPQHF. CDR3 bases: TGTGCCAGCAGCCCAAGTGGGCAGAGCAATCAGCCCCAGCATTTT. Complete variable domain (other parts from reference TRBV2 and TRBJ1-5): EPEVTQTPSHQVTQMGQEVILRCVPISNHLYFYWYRQILGQKVEFLVSFYNNEISEKSEIFDDQFSVERPDGSNFTLKIRSTKLEDSAMYFCASSPSGQSNQPQHFGDGTRLSIL.

The chain employs TRBV12-3 or TRBV12-4 and TRBJ2-1; D unclear. V was pared by 4 bases and J by 8 bases, with 9 bases between. CDR3 size: 12 residues. The CDR3, as DNA: TGTGCCAGCAGTTCAGACGAGGATGAGCAGTTCTTC. This codes for CASSSDEDEQFF.